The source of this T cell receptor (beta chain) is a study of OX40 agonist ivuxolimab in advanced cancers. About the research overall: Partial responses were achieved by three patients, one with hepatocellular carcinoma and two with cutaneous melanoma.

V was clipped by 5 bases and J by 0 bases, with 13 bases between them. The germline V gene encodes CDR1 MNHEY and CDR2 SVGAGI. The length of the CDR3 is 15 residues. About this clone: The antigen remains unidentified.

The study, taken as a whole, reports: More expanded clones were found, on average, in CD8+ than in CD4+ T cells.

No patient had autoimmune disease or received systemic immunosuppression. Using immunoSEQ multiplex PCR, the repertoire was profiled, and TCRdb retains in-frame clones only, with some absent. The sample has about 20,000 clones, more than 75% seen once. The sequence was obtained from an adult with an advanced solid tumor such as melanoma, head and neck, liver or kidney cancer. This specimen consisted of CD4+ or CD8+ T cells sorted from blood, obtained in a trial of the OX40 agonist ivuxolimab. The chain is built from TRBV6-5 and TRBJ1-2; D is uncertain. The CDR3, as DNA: TGTGCCAGCAGTCTCCAGTCGTTAGCTAACTATGGCTACACCTTC. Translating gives CASSLQSLANYGYTF.